The 21 T cell receptor beta chains below come from one sample, sequenced in a study of radiation and T cells in renal cell carcinoma. Sequenced by immunoSEQ multiplex PCR; TCRdb stores in-frame clones only, minus some. The sample lists approximately 61,000 clones, around 80% seen once, with roughly 7.4% in the top ten. Time point noted: blood 2 weeks post-SBRT. Treatment reported: 15 Gy SBRT to primary tumor, nephrectomy 4 weeks later. Sample: blood, taken from a patient whose treatment included radiotherapy and nephrectomy. The receptors were gathered from a man aged 55 to 69 with renal cell carcinoma.

The chain couples TRBV7-9 to TRBJ2-5; 9 bases line up with TRBD1. J lost 0 bases, V lost 3 bases, and 5 bases had no gene match. CDR3 length: 16 residues. Looked up from germline, CDR1 is SEHNR and CDR2 is FQNEAQ (reference sequence). CDR3 bases: TGTGCCAGCAGCTTTAACAGGGGGCCGTACCAAGAGACCCAGTACTTC. It codes for CASSFNRGPYQETQYF. Together with reference TRBV7-9 and TRBJ2-5, the CDR3 gives the full variable domain: DTGVSQNPRHKITKRGQNVTFRCDPISEHNRLYWYRQTLGQGPEFLTYFQNEAQLEKSRLLSDRFSAERPKGSFSTLEIQRTEQGDSAMYLCASSFNRGPYQETQYFGPGTRLLVL.

The V gene is TRBV4-1, the J gene TRBJ2-6; D perhaps matches TRBD1 (6 bases). The CDR3 extends over 16 amino acids. The germline V and J ends were trimmed by 1 base and 4 bases, with 11 bases remaining between them. Germline CDR1 MGHRA, CDR2 YSYEKL. The CDR3 DNA reads as TGCGCCAGCAGCCAAGGAACAGGGACCGGGGCCAACGTCCTGACTTTC. Protein sequence: CASSQGTGTGANVLTF.

The chain uses TRBV6-1 and TRBJ2-7, with TRBD2 matching over 16 bases. Unmatched junction bases numbered 4, after V lost 4 bases and J lost 7 bases. The CDR3 is 15 residues long. Per the germline V gene, CDR1 is MNHNS and CDR2 is SASEGT. In nucleotides, the CDR3 is TGTGCCAGCAGTGCGGGGACTAGCGGGAGGGGGGAGCAGTACGTC. Translating gives CASSAGTSGRGEQYV.

The rearrangement joins TRBV15 to TRBJ1-5; D is perhaps TRBD1 (6 bases). CDR3 length equals 13 residues. Trimming stripped 6 bases from V and 3 bases from J, with 9 bases between. Germline lookup yields CDR1 LNHNV and CDR2 YYDKDF (reference sequence). DNA for the CDR3: TGTGCCACCAGTGGACAGATCAATCAGCCCCAGCATTTT. It is translated as CATSGQINQPQHF.

The chain carries TRBV19 and TRBJ2-5, with 8 bases that match TRBD1. This CDR3 contains 17 residues. CDR1 is LNHDA, CDR2 SQIVND, per germline (reference sequence). V dropped 2 bases and J dropped 1; count of bases not matched to a gene: 9. The CDR3 bases are TGTGCCAGTAGTATAACCCCCCAAGGACAGGGCCAAGAGACCCAGTACTTC. Amino acids: CASSITPQGQGQETQYF.

Concerning this clone: One base away lies a much larger clone, so this may be a sequencing read error. The V call is TRBV10-2, the J call TRBJ1-1, with a weak D call TRBD1 (6 bases). The CDR3 has 12 amino acids. Germline values: CDR1 WSHSY, CDR2 SAAADI. Trimming stripped 8 bases from V and 11 bases from J, with 18 bases between. CDR3 nucleotide sequence: TGCGCCAGCTATTTTGGGGGCCCAGGGGCTTTCTTT. The encoded protein is CASYFGGPGAFF.

The V and J genes are TRBV11-2 and TRBJ1-6; TRBD1 is a possible D gene (6 bases). V lost 5 bases and J 2 bases, leaving 19 bases between the germline ends. CDR1 and CDR2 (germline): SGHAT, FQNNGV. The CDR3 loop spans 18 amino acids. This chain's CDR3 is CASSHLGEGVAYNSPLHF. As DNA, the CDR3 is TGTGCCAGCAGCCACCTCGGGGAGGGGGTGGCCTATAATTCACCCCTCCACTTT.

This clone was seen a handful of times. This chain links TRBV9 with TRBJ1-1; D ambiguous. Per the germline V gene, CDR1 is SGDLS and CDR2 is YYNGEE. The CDR3 runs 14 residues. V was trimmed by 4 bases and J by 6 bases, leaving 16 bases between them. The CDR3 nucleotides read TGTGCCAGCAGCCTTCGGGCTCAGTTCGCTGAAGCTTTCTTT. This translates into CASSLRAQFAEAFF.

The chain recombines TRBV11-3 with TRBJ2-3; 7 bases fit TRBD2. The CDR3 covers 16 residues. V lost 1 base to trimming and J lost 4 bases; unmatched junction nucleotides: 8. From germline, CDR1 is SGHNT and CDR2 YENEEA. The CDR3 spells CASSLVRESGPDTQYF. The CDR3 DNA reads TGTGCCAGCAGCTTAGTGCGGGAGTCGGGCCCAGATACGCAGTATTTT.

The chain links TRBV18 to TRBJ1-1, with D tentatively TRBD1 (6 bases). Germline V gene lookup returns CDR1 KGHSH and CDR2 LQKENI. The CDR3 has 14 residues. V gave up 3 bases and J gave up 0 bases, with 8 bases separating them. DNA for the CDR3: TGTGCCAGCTCACCGACAGGTATGAACACTGAAGCTTTCTTT. The encoded protein is CASSPTGMNTEAFF.

The chain joins TRBV11-1 to TRBJ1-3, with D tentatively TRBD1 (6 bases). The CDR3 totals 17 residues. Per the germline V gene, CDR1 is SGHAT and CDR2 is FQDESV (reference sequence). V gave up 5 bases and J gave up 0 bases, with 17 bases separating them. CDR3 amino acids: CASSARDTRGSGNTIYF. The CDR3 nucleotides are TGTGCCAGCAGCGCACGGGACACCCGCGGCTCTGGAAACACCATATATTTT.

The chain joins TRBV19 to TRBJ2-7, with 9 positions matching TRBD1. Looked up from germline, CDR1 is LNHDA and CDR2 is SQIVND (reference sequence). The CDR3 loop spans 15 amino acids. Trimming cost V 5 bases and J 3 bases; bases outside gene matches: 8. The CDR3 reads CASSHPGQGLYEQYF. CDR3 in DNA: TGTGCCAGTAGTCATCCGGGACAGGGCCTCTACGAGCAGTACTTC.

This clone appeared once. The chain recombines TRBV2 with TRBJ1-5; 7 nucleotides align to TRBD1. This CDR3 region has 14 residues. CDR1 is SNHLY and CDR2 is FYNNEI in the germline V gene. V gave up 7 bases and J gave up 1 base; unmatched junction bases: 4. In nucleotides, the CDR3 is TGTGCCAGCACGACAGGGAGAAGCAATCAGCCCCAGCATTTT. Translation: CASTTGRSNQPQHF.

The rearrangement joins TRBV20-1 to TRBJ2-3; no reliable D call. The CDR3 loop spans 11 amino acids. V shed 3 bases and J shed 6 bases, with 7 bases lying between them. Germline loops: CDR1 DFQATT, CDR2 SNEGSKA (reference sequence). The CDR3 DNA reads TGCAGTGCTAGCCTCACGGATACGCAGTATTTT. It codes for CSASLTDTQYF.

The CDR3 loop reads CASSGGGGVGQPQHF. As DNA, the CDR3 is TGTGCCAGCAGCGGCGGGGGTGGAGTCGGTCAGCCCCAGCATTTT. This chain connects TRBV5-6 to TRBJ1-5, with TRBD1 as a possible D gene (5 bases). V dropped 4 bases and J dropped 6 bases, with 17 bases sitting between them. Germline V lookup: CDR1 SGHDT, CDR2 YYEEEE. The CDR3 runs 15 residues.

This chain joins TRBV30 and TRBJ2-1; 12 bases fit TRBD2. J lost 15 bases, V lost 5 bases, and 5 bases had no gene match. Germline V gene lookup returns CDR1 GTSNPN and CDR2 SVGIG (reference sequence). This CDR3 has 11 amino acids. In DNA, the CDR3 is TGTGCCTGGGGGACTAGCGGGTATCCGTTCTTC. Its translation is CAWGTSGYPFF. Full variable domain (missing parts from reference TRBV30 and TRBJ2-1): SQTIHQWPATLVQPVGSPLSLECTVEGTSNPNLYWYRQAAGRGLQLLFYSVGIGQISSEVPQNLSASRPQDRQFILSSKKLLLSDSGFYLCAWGTSGYPFFGPGTRLTVL.

The rearrangement links TRBV10-3 to TRBJ1-5; TRBD1 is a possible D gene (6 bases). Deletions cut 6 bases from V and 7 bases from J, with 13 bases between. The CDR3 runs 13 residues. Germline values: CDR1 ENHRY, CDR2 SYGVKD. CDR3 sequence reads: CAISPNRDQPQHF. In DNA form, the CDR3 reads TGTGCCATCAGCCCCAACAGGGACCAGCCCCAGCATTTT.

The J gene is TRBJ2-7, the V gene TRBV4-3; 8 bases map to TRBD1. J gave up 2 bases and V 4 bases, and 7 bases lay outside the gene matches. Germline CDR1 and CDR2: LGHNA and YSLEER. This CDR3 comprises 15 residues. This CDR3 reads CASSPSGQGPYEQYF. The CDR3 nucleotides are TGCGCCAGCAGCCCCTCCGGACAGGGCCCCTACGAGCAGTACTTC.

This rearrangement joins TRBV7-2 to TRBJ2-3; D is perhaps TRBD2 (6 bases). This CDR3 region has 14 residues. V was clipped by 5 bases and J by 14 bases, with 23 bases between them. CDR1 is SGHTA and CDR2 is FQGNSA in the germline V gene. CDR3 loop: CASSPPGLLSPWYF. DNA for the CDR3: TGTGCCAGCAGCCCACCGGGACTCCTCTCCCCCTGGTATTTT.

The chain has TRBV7-6 and TRBJ2-1; D is unclear. The CDR3 totals 17 residues. The germline V gene encodes CDR1 SGHVS and CDR2 FNYEAQ. V was shortened by 1 base and J by 1 base, with 14 bases between the two germline ends. This CDR3 reads CASSLDVAENSYNEQFF. The CDR3 DNA is TGTGCCAGCAGCTTAGATGTAGCCGAGAATTCCTACAATGAGCAGTTCTTC.

This clone has only one observation. V usage is TRBV10-1 and J usage is TRBJ2-2; 9 bases map to TRBD2. Trimming removed 3 bases from V and 4 bases from J; junction bases left unmatched: 6. The CDR3 has 16 residues. Germline CDR1 is WNHNN and CDR2 is SYGVQD (reference sequence). The CDR3 DNA reads as TGCGCCAGCAGTGACGGGACTAGCCACCGCACCGGGGAGCTGTTTTTT. Amino acids: CASSDGTSHRTGELFF.